One and the same sample provided the 16 T cell receptor beta chains below, sequenced in a study of cytomegalovirus exposure and HLA in healthy donors. A multiplex PCR was run with 60 Vbeta primers and 13 Jbeta primers. Clones were read by immunoSEQ multiplex PCR, and TCRdb kept only the in-frame ones, dropping some. This table has 160,000 or so clones, roughly 80% appearing once. The sequenced material came from PBMCs. The origin of the receptors is a man in his fifties or sixties in good health and CMV-seropositive.

This chain joins TRBV5-3 and TRBJ1-1; the match to TRBD1 covers 10 bases. TRBV5-3 counts as an open reading frame of uncertain function. Trimming cost V 6 bases and J 0 bases; bases outside gene matches: 17. CDR3 size: 19 residues. The CDR3, as DNA: TGTGCCAGAAATGTGGACTTGGGACAGGGGCGTACGATGAACACTGAAGCTTTCTTT. Its translation is CARNVDLGQGRTMNTEAFF.

This clone was seen more than once but under ten times. This rearrangement joins TRBV11-2 to TRBJ2-4; maybe TRBD2 (6 bases). The CDR3 loop spans 12 amino acids. V was pared by 5 bases and J by 9 bases, with 11 bases between. Germline V gene lookup returns CDR1 SGHAT and CDR2 FQNNGV. CDR3 sequence (DNA): TGTGCCAGCAGCCCCCTCGGGGGCATTCAGTACTTC. The encoded protein is CASSPLGGIQYF.

The chain is built from TRBV30 and TRBJ2-7, with D maybe TRBD1 (5 bases). V dropped 0 bases and J dropped 0 bases, with 12 bases sitting between them. Germline CDR1 reads GTSNPN; CDR2 reads SVGIG (reference sequence). This CDR3 is built from 15 residues. CDR3 region: CAWSVVGRNSYEQYF. CDR3 DNA sequence: TGTGCCTGGAGTGTAGTGGGGCGGAACTCCTACGAGCAGTACTTC.

This chain links TRBV6-4 with TRBJ1-5; D is unclear. Trimming stripped 5 bases from V and 5 bases from J, with 13 bases between. The CDR3 runs to 14 residues. Germline V CDR1 and CDR2: MRHNA, SNTAGT. CDR3 coding DNA: TGTGCCAGCAGTACCCCACATCTTTATCAGCCCCAGCATTTT. This gives the protein CASSTPHLYQPQHF.

The genes are TRBV4-1 and TRBJ1-3; unclear D gene. The V end was cut by 0 bases, the J end by 7 bases, with 7 bases between. Germline loops: CDR1 MGHRA, CDR2 YSYEKL. There are 13 residues in the CDR3. DNA for the CDR3: TGCGCCAGCAGCCAAGATTACGGGAACACCATATATTTT. Residues: CASSQDYGNTIYF.

This chain links TRBV6-6 with TRBJ1-5; D perhaps matches TRBD1 (6 bases). The CDR3 consists of 13 residues. Between the trimmed V and J ends, which lost 8 bases and 4 bases, there was a span of 12 bases. Germline-derived CDR1 and CDR2 are MNHNY and SVGAGI (reference sequence). The CDR3: CASGGAANQPQHF. As DNA, the CDR3 is TGTGCCAGCGGGGGGGCAGCAAATCAGCCCCAGCATTTT.

The chain links TRBV5-4 to TRBJ2-4; 9 bases are shared with TRBD1. Germline V lookup: CDR1 SGHNT, CDR2 YYREEE (reference sequence). The V and J ends lost 5 bases and 1 base, in that order; junction bases with no gene match: 7. This CDR3 is 16 amino acids long. The CDR3 DNA reads as TGTGCCAGCAGGGAACAGGGGGCGTGGGCCAAAAACATTCAGTACTTC. Protein product: CASREQGAWAKNIQYF.

This clone was found a few times. V is TRBV28 and J is TRBJ2-3, with 7 bases aligning to TRBD2. This CDR3 region has 15 residues. Germline loops: CDR1 MDHEN, CDR2 SYDVKM. The V gene end was trimmed by 4 bases and the J gene end by 1 base; junction bases not matched to a gene: 5. The CDR3 loop is CASSSRLAGTDTQYF. DNA for the CDR3: TGTGCCAGCAGTTCCAGACTAGCCGGCACAGATACGCAGTATTTT.

This clone has just a few counts. The chain uses TRBV4-3 and TRBJ2-3; TRBD2 agrees at 7 bases. V lost 0 bases and J lost 5; bases outside the gene matches: 8. The CDR3 contains 16 residues. The V gene's germline CDR1 is LGHNA and CDR2 YSLEER. CDR3 in amino acids: CASSQENPPGGDTQYF. CDR3 sequence (DNA): TGCGCCAGCAGCCAAGAAAACCCCCCGGGAGGAGATACGCAGTATTTT.

The chain uses TRBV28 and TRBJ2-1; 8 bases line up with TRBD1. The CDR3 spans 15 residues. V was pared by 2 bases and J by 8 bases, with 8 bases of the junction left unmatched. CDR1 is MDHEN and CDR2 is SYDVKM in the germline V gene. The CDR3 DNA reads TGTGCCAGCAGTTTACCGGGCAGGGGGCAGGATGAGCAGTTCTTC. Translating gives CASSLPGRGQDEQFF.

This chain links TRBV15 with TRBJ2-5; a possible D gene is TRBD1 (6 bases). The CDR3 is made up of 16 amino acids. The germline gives CDR1 LNHNV, CDR2 YYDKDF (reference sequence). V lost 5 bases and J lost 6, with 22 bases in between. CDR3 DNA: TGTGCCACCAGCTGGCGACAGGCTGATATTGGGAAGACCCAGTACTTC. It encodes CATSWRQADIGKTQYF.

The chain links TRBV6-1 to TRBJ2-7; D possibly corresponds to TRBD1 (6 bases). The CDR3 has 15 amino acids. The germline CDR1 and CDR2 sequences are MNHNS and SASEGT. V lost 4 bases and J lost 2, with 15 bases in between. Here the CDR3 reads CASSGGLGAAYEQYF. In DNA, the CDR3 is TGTGCCAGCAGTGGCGGACTGGGGGCGGCCTACGAGCAGTACTTC.

V and J are TRBV7-2 and TRBJ2-7; 9 bases line up with TRBD1. The CDR3 is made up of 14 amino acids. V lost 5 bases to trimming and J lost 3 bases; unmatched junction nucleotides: 5. Germline V gives CDR1 SGHTA, CDR2 FQGNSA. CDR3 DNA: TGTGCCAGCAGCCGGGACAGGGATGGCTACGAGCAGTACTTC. Translating gives CASSRDRDGYEQYF. The full variable domain, rest sourced from reference TRBV7-2 and TRBJ2-7, is GAGVSQSPSNKVTEKGKDVELRCDPISGHTALYWYRQSLGQGLEFLIYFQGNSAPDKSGLPSDRFSAERTGGSVSTLTIQRTQQEDSAVYLCASSRDRDGYEQYFGPGTRLTVT.

V and J are TRBV19 and TRBJ2-7; 11 bases are shared with TRBD2. The trim removed 5 bases at V and 3 bases at J, leaving 9 bases unmatched. Germline values: CDR1 LNHDA, CDR2 SQIVND (reference sequence). The CDR3 is made up of 16 amino acids. The CDR3 spells CASSAGGTSGRYEQYF. The DNA of the CDR3 is TGTGCCAGTAGTGCAGGCGGGACTAGCGGACGCTACGAGCAGTACTTC. The whole variable domain, filled in from reference TRBV19 and TRBJ2-7, reads DGGITQSPKYLFRKEGQNVTLSCEQNLNHDAMYWYRQDPGQGLRLIYYSQIVNDFQKGDIAEGYSVSREKKESFPLTVTSAQKNPTAFYLCASSAGGTSGRYEQYFGPGTRLTVT.

This clone was seen just once. CDR3 sequence: CASRRGQAEQPQHF. The CDR3 bases are TGTGCCAGCAGGCGGGGACAGGCGGAACAGCCCCAGCATTTT. The chain has TRBV6-5 and TRBJ1-5, with 8 bases that match TRBD1. The germline V gene encodes CDR1 MNHEY and CDR2 SVGAGI. The CDR3 covers 14 residues. V shed 6 bases and J 7 bases; nucleotides not matched to a gene: 8.

This clone was recorded once. DNA for the CDR3: TGTGCCAGCAGCTTAGGTGGTAGCAAGAGCTCCTACAATGAGCAGTTCTTC. It encodes CASSLGGSKSSYNEQFF. The rearrangement uses TRBV7-9 and TRBJ2-1, with D hard to call. CDR1 and CDR2 from the germline V gene are SEHNR and FQNEAQ (reference sequence). The CDR3 spans 17 residues. V was cut by 1 base and J by 0 bases, with 13 bases left in between.